Each of the 3 T cell receptor beta chains below was sequenced from the same sample in a study of T-cell memory formation after mild COVID-19. TCRdb recomputed calls from the 5' RACE reads with MiXCR, one row per CDR3 protein. The data show some 210,000 distinct CDR3 sequences, over 9.5% seen once. Sequenced: PBMCs or a T cell subset sorted from them (not recorded which). These receptors came from a man younger than 35 who had mild COVID-19 (a few samples of this study predate the infection). Cell type and time point are not known.

The chain joins TRBV5-1 to TRBJ2-5, with 7 bases that match TRBD2. The germline V gene has CDR1 SGHRS and CDR2 YFSETQ. The ends lost 0 bases at V and 2 bases at J; junction bases unmatched: 4. The CDR3 length is 15 residues. The CDR3 is CASSLGAGEQETQYF. Here the CDR3 DNA reads TGCGCCAGCAGCTTGGGTGCGGGGGAACAAGAGACCCAGTACTTC.

The V gene is TRBV3-1, the J gene TRBJ1-5, with 9 nucleotides matching TRBD1. Germline CDR1 is LGHDT and CDR2 is YNNKEL (reference sequence). V lost 9 bases and J lost 5; bases outside the gene matches: 8. The CDR3 runs 14 residues. CDR3 bases: TGTGCCAGTTCACCGGGACAGGGTCATCAGCCCCAGCATTTT. This translates into CASSPGQGHQPQHF.

This clonotype was seen more than once but under ten times. The rearrangement uses TRBV4-2 and TRBJ2-7; TRBD2 aligns across 7 bases. Germline CDR1 reads LGHNA; CDR2 reads YNFKEQ. Losses at the gene ends were 3 bases for V and 1 base for J; bases not matched to a gene: 9. This CDR3 contains 16 residues. This CDR3 is CASSQRRDYESYEQYF. The DNA of the CDR3 is TGTGCCAGCAGCCAGCGACGGGACTACGAATCCTACGAGCAGTACTTC.